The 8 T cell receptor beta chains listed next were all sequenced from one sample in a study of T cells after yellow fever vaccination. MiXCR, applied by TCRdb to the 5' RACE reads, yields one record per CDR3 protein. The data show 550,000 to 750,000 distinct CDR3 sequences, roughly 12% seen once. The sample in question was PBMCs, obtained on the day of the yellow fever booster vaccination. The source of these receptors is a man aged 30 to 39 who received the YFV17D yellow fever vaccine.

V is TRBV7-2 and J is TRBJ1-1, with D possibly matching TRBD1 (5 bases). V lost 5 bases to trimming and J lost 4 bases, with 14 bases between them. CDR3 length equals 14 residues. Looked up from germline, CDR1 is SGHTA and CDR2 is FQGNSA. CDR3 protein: CASSPTWGSTEAFF. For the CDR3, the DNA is TGTGCCAGCAGCCCAACGTGGGGGAGCACTGAAGCTTTCTTT.

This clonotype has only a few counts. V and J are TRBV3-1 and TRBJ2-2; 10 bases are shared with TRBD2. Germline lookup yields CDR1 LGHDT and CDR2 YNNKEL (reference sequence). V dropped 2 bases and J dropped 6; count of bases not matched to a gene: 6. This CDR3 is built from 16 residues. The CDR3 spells CASSQLASGSSGELFF. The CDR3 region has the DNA TGTGCCAGCAGCCAACTTGCTAGCGGGAGCTCCGGGGAGCTGTTTTTT.

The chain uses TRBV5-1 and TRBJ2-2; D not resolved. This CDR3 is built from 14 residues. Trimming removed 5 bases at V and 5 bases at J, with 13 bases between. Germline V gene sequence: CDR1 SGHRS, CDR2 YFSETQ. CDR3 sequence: CASSPFERTGELFF. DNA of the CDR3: TGCGCCAGCAGTCCCTTCGAAAGGACCGGGGAGCTGTTTTTT.

The CDR3 nucleotides read TGCAGTGCTTACCACAGGGGATCCGAGCAGTACTTC. It is translated as CSAYHRGSEQYF. The chain joins TRBV20-1 to TRBJ2-7; TRBD1 aligns across 7 bases. Germline values: CDR1 DFQATT, CDR2 SNEGSKA (reference sequence). The CDR3 sequence is 12 residues long. The V and J ends lost 5 bases and 6 bases, in that order; junction bases with no gene match: 7.

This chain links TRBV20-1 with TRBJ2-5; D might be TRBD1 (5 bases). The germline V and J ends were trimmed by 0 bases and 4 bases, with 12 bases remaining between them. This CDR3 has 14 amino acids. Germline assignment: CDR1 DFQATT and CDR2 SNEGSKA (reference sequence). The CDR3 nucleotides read TGCAGTGCTAGAGATCGGCAGGGCGGAGAGACCCAGTACTTC. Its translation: CSARDRQGGETQYF.

Here the CDR3 reads CASSHSLGRGGETQYF. In nucleotides, the CDR3 is TGCGCCAGCAGCCATTCCCTTGGCCGGGGGGGCGAGACCCAGTACTTC. The J gene is TRBJ2-5, the V gene TRBV4-1; 8 positions agree with TRBD2. Germline V gives CDR1 MGHRA, CDR2 YSYEKL. The J segment lost 5 bases and the V segment lost 3 bases, leaving 11 bases of the junction unmatched. The CDR3 loop spans 16 amino acids.

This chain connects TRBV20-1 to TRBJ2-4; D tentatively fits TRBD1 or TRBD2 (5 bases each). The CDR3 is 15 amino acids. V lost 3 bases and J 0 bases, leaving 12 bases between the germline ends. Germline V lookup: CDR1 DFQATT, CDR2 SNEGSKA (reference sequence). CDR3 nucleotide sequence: TGCAGTGCTAGGGGGGAAATTCTAGCCAAAAACATTCAGTACTTC. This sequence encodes CSARGEILAKNIQYF.

CDR3 nucleotide sequence: TGCAGTGCACAGACCGGGCCGAGGCTAAGCTTCCGACCCGAAAAACTGTTTTTT. Its protein product is CSAQTGPRLSFRPEKLFF. V and J are TRBV20-1 and TRBJ1-4; the D is unclear. The CDR3 runs 18 residues. From germline, CDR1 is DFQATT and CDR2 SNEGSKA (reference sequence). Trimming removed 6 bases at V and 8 bases at J, with 31 bases between.